The entry that follows covers one T cell receptor beta chain sequence. Its antigen is unknown. These data are taken from a study of cytomegalovirus exposure and HLA in healthy donors. Regarding the study as a whole: Among CMV-associated TCR beta chains, most appeared HLA-restricted in a later analysis. Some highly shared sequence variants likely arose as a pipeline artifact.

13 Jbeta primers and 60 Vbeta primers were used for the PCR. This table comes from immunoSEQ multiplex PCR, and its TCRdb copy is limited to in-frame clones, with some not included. The sample has about 140,000 clones; 70% to 80% are singletons. With 4 bases clipped from V and 1 base from J, the junction kept 4 bases outside the gene matches. Germline CDR1 is MDHEN and CDR2 is SYDVKM. The CDR3 spans 16 residues. The sequence was collected from a woman between 45 and 60 years old in good health and CMV-seronegative. J is TRBJ2-7 and V is TRBV28; 13 bases match TRBD2. The sequenced material came from PBMCs. CDR3 bases: TGTGCCAGCAGTTGGGGGACTAGCGGGGCTTCCTACGAGCAGTACTTC. It translates to CASSWGTSGASYEQYF. The full variable domain, completed using reference TRBV28 and TRBJ2-7, is DVKVTQSSRYLVKRTGEKVFLECVQDMDHENMFWYRQDPGLGLRLIYFSYDVKMKEKGDIPEGYSVSREKKERFSLILESASTNQTSMYLCASSWGTSGASYEQYFGPGTRLTVT.